The 2 T cell receptor beta chains presented below share a single source sample, sequenced in a study of T cell responses to AZD1222 COVID-19 vaccine. Using immunoSEQ multiplex PCR, the repertoire was profiled, and TCRdb retains in-frame clones only, with some absent. The repertoire holds about 150,000 clones, with approximately 94% as singletons. Source: peripheral blood, taken on day 0 of AZD1222 vaccination. The receptors were gathered from an adult in good health.

The chain couples TRBV7-9 to TRBJ2-5; D perhaps matches TRBD2 (5 bases). CDR1 and CDR2 (germline): SEHNR, FQNEAQ (reference sequence). This CDR3 is built from 15 residues. V was cut by 0 bases and J by 2 bases, with 10 bases left in between. In DNA form, the CDR3 reads TGTGCCAGCAGCTTAGCCGGGCGGAGGCAAGAGACCCAGTACTTC. Encoded protein: CASSLAGRRQETQYF.

The J gene is TRBJ2-7, the V gene TRBV5-1; 7 nucleotides line up with TRBD1. The CDR3 runs 15 residues. CDR1 is SGHRS, CDR2 YFSETQ, per germline. The J segment lost 7 bases and the V segment lost 4 bases, leaving 14 bases of the junction unmatched. This chain's CDR3 is CASSPRDSPSGEQYF. In nucleotides, the CDR3 is TGCGCCAGCAGCCCCCGGGACAGTCCCTCGGGGGAGCAGTACTTC.